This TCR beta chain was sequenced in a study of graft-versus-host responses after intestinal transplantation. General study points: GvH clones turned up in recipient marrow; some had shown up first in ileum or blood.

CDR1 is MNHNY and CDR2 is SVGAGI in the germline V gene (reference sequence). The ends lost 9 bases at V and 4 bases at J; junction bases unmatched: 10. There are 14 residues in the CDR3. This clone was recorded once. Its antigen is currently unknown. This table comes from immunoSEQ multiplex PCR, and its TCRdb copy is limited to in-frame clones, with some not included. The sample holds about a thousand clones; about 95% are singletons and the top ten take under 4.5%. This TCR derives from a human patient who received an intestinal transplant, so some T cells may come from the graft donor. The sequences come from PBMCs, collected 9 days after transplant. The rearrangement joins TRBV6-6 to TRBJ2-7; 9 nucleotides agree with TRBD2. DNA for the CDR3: TGTGCCAGTCTCCTCAGCGGGGGGCGGTACGAGCAGTACTTC. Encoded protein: CASLLSGGRYEQYF.